The rows below give T cell receptor beta chains drawn from one sample of a study of technical replicates of blood from a few donors. TCRdb keeps only in-frame clones here, not all; method: immunoSEQ multiplex PCR. The sample includes approximately 81,000 clones, around 96% of them seen just once. The sample taken for sequencing was T cells isolated from PBMCs. Receptors were obtained from a human donor in good health. Both conserved end residues are part of each CDR3. A D gene is named only where the DNA matches it firmly. Part of the rows lack a size; the others show once, few, many or a class for expanded clones.

j_call d_call clone_size v_call cdr3_nt cdr3_aa
TRBJ1-1 TRBD1 once TRBV5-1 TGCGCCAGCAGCTTATTGGGACAGCCGAACACTGAAGCTTTCTTT CASSLLGQPNTEAFF
TRBJ2-2 - - TRBV19 TGTGCCAGTAGTAACCCTTGGCGACACCTCACCGGGGAGCTGTTTTTT CASSNPWRHLTGELFF
TRBJ2-5 - - TRBV6-5 TGTGCCAGCATGAGTGCGGAGACCCAGTACTTC CASMSAETQYF
TRBJ2-1 TRBD2 - TRBV30 TGTGCCTGGAAGAGCGGGAGGCCACTCAATGAGCAGTTCTTC CAWKSGRPLNEQFF
TRBJ2-1 TRBD2 - TRBV5-4 TGTGCCATTAGAAAGGGGCTAGCGGGAGAGGTGCCCTACAATGAGCAGTTCTTC CAIRKGLAGEVPYNEQFF
TRBJ2-7 TRBD1 - TRBV6-5 TGTGCCAGCAGATCCGGGACAGGGGGCGAGCAGTACTTC CASRSGTGGEQYF
TRBJ2-2 TRBD2 - TRBV5-6 TGTGCCAGCAGCGGACTAGCGGGAGGGGAGCTGTTTTTT CASSGLAGGELFF
TRBJ2-7 - - TRBV28 TGTGCCAGCACCGAGGACAGTCCGTACGAGCAGTACTTC CASTEDSPYEQYF
TRBJ2-1 - - TRBV7-3 TGTGCCAGCAGCAGTTTTAAGAGCTCCTACAATGAGCAGTTCTTC CASSSFKSSYNEQFF
TRBJ2-7 TRBD1 - TRBV10-1 TGCGCCAGCAGTGATTGGACAGGGGGCGCCGAGCAGTACTTC CASSDWTGGAEQYF
TRBJ1-4 - - TRBV15 TGTGCCACCAGCAGAGATCCAGGGGCGAGTGAAAAACTGTTTTTT CATSRDPGASEKLFF
TRBJ2-3 - - TRBV5-6 TGTGCCAGCAGCTTCCAGTCAGATACGCAGTATTTT CASSFQSDTQYF
TRBJ2-7 - - TRBV7-2 TGTGCCAGCAGCGCTAGGATTAATTACGAGCAGTACTTC CASSARINYEQYF
TRBJ2-7 TRBD2 - TRBV5-1 TGCGCCAGCAGCTTTGGCCGACGGACTAGCGGGAGCGGCTACGAGCAGTACTTC CASSFGRRTSGSGYEQYF
TRBJ1-5 - - TRBV18 TGTGCCAGCTCACCCGCGGGCTCTAGCAATCAGCCCCAGCATTTT CASSPAGSSNQPQHF
TRBJ2-7 TRBD1 - TRBV6-5 TGTGCCAGCAGGCGGACAGGGGCCGAGCAGTACTTC CASRRTGAEQYF
TRBJ1-2 - - TRBV19 TGTGCCAGCTCCTCTCGGACAGCCATCTATGGCTACACCTTC CASSSRTAIYGYTF